The clone carrying this T cell receptor (beta chain) was detected only once. V was trimmed by 4 bases and J by 0 bases, leaving 14 bases between them. Germline values: CDR1 SGHRS, CDR2 YFSETQ. The CDR3 has 17 residues. Synthetic TCR analog templates were added to each PCR reaction. Data came from immunoSEQ multiplex PCR; TCRdb stores just in-frame clones and leaves some out. The repertoire includes 50,000 or so clones, approximately 83% of them detected once, and 10% sits in the top ten. This sample's time point: peripheral blood 6 weeks after treatment start. The sample originates from a study of PD-L1 blockade in urothelial cancer. The wider study: Blood analysis occurred 3 weeks (second dose) and 6 weeks after treatment start.

This clonotype originated in a man between 60 and 75 years old with urothelial cancer. This chain connects TRBV5-1 to TRBJ2-6, with D hard to call. The sequencing here drew on PBMCs, taken around atezolizumab (anti-PD-L1) treatment. Here the CDR3 DNA reads TGCGCCAGCAGCACCCTAACCACAGTCTCTGGGGCCAACGTCCTGACTTTC. Translating it yields CASSTLTTVSGANVLTF.